These T cell receptor beta chains were read from a single sample in a study of blood T cells in healthy people across ages. TCRdb independently ran MiXCR on the 5' RACE reads; one entry per CDR3 protein. The sample has around 320,000 distinct CDR3 sequences, around 29% seen once. Material for sequencing was blood. These receptors all stem from a woman aged 70-85 years in good health. The CDR3 runs from the conserved cysteine through the conserved F or W. The order of the fields is V gene, clone size, J gene, D gene, CDR3 protein, CDR3 DNA. The D gene is left open where the match is weak. The size of a clone is reported for some rows only, either as once, few or many, or as a class for expanded clones.

>TRBV4-1|NA|TRBJ2-1|NA
CASSQAGSLAKQFF
TGCGCCAGCAGCCAAGCGGGGAGTCTGGCCAAGCAGTTCTTC
>TRBV5-5|many|TRBJ2-5|NA
CASSFGQTQETQYF
TGTGCCAGCAGCTTCGGCCAAACCCAAGAGACCCAGTACTTC
>TRBV4-3|few|TRBJ2-5|NA
CASSQNIPWSANQETQYF
TGCGCCAGCAGCCAAAACATTCCCTGGAGTGCAAACCAAGAGACCCAGTACTTC
>TRBV18|NA|TRBJ1-2|NA
CASSPQALAGDQGYTF
TGTGCCAGCTCACCACAGGCTTTAGCAGGGGATCAAGGCTACACCTTC
>TRBV7-2|NA|TRBJ1-6|TRBD1
CASSFGLKTGLGDSPLHF
TGTGCCAGCAGCTTCGGACTTAAGACAGGGTTAGGCGATTCACCCCTCCACTTT
>TRBV29-1|few|TRBJ2-5|TRBD1
CSGQGWETQYF
TGCAGCGGACAGGGTTGGGAGACCCAGTACTTC
>TRBV14|NA|TRBJ2-6|NA
CASSQGVHYPGANVLTF
TGTGCCAGCAGCCAAGGGGTTCACTACCCTGGGGCCAACGTCCTGACTTTC
>TRBV4-2|NA|TRBJ2-5|TRBD1
CASSPGDSDQETQYF
TGTGCCAGCAGCCCCGGGGACAGTGACCAAGAGACCCAGTACTTC
>TRBV28|NA|TRBJ2-1|TRBD1
CATRTGGFGEQFF
TGTGCCACCAGGACAGGGGGATTCGGTGAGCAGTTCTTC
>TRBV3-1|few|TRBJ2-1|NA
CASSQDVLRNEQFF
TGTGCCAGCAGCCAAGATGTCCTGCGGAATGAGCAGTTCTTC
>TRBV25-1|few|TRBJ1-3|NA
CASSGGVSGNTIYF
TGTGCCAGCAGTGGAGGGGTTTCTGGAAACACCATATATTTT
>TRBV3-1|NA|TRBJ2-1|NA
CASSGYRENYNEQFF
TGTGCCAGCAGCGGGTACAGGGAGAACTACAATGAGCAGTTCTTC
>TRBV5-1|NA|TRBJ2-1|NA
CASSYGLTTYNEQFF
TGCGCCAGCAGCTATGGGCTGACAACCTACAATGAGCAGTTCTTC
>TRBV4-2|few|TRBJ1-4|NA
CASSQGPVQNEKLFF
TGTGCCAGCAGCCAAGGGCCAGTTCAGAATGAAAAACTGTTTTTT
>TRBV6-1|few|TRBJ2-5|NA
CASREAATRGETQYF
TGTGCCAGCAGGGAGGCTGCTACTAGGGGAGAGACCCAGTACTTC
>TRBV6-6|few|TRBJ1-2|NA
CASSLDRITQLDYGYTF
TGTGCCAGCAGCCTCGACAGGATAACTCAGCTTGACTATGGCTACACCTTC
>TRBV7-2|NA|TRBJ1-2|NA
CASSAGQGRLGRVYGYTF
TGTGCCAGCAGCGCCGGGCAAGGACGCCTTGGGAGGGTCTATGGCTACACCTTC
>TRBV14|NA|TRBJ1-1|NA
CASSHGGGSGAFF
TGTGCCAGCAGCCATGGAGGAGGATCAGGAGCTTTCTTT
>TRBV20-1|NA|TRBJ1-1|NA
CSAWGQVFNTEAFF
TGCAGTGCCTGGGGTCAGGTGTTCAACACTGAAGCTTTCTTT
>TRBV2|few|TRBJ1-1|NA
CASRDPSIRGNTEAFF
TGTGCCAGCAGGGACCCTTCTATCAGGGGGAACACTGAAGCTTTCTTT
>TRBV21-1|few|TRBJ2-7|NA
CASSRNRESNYEQYF
TGTGCCAGCAGCAGAAACAGGGAATCGAACTACGAGCAGTACTTC
>TRBV5-1|NA|TRBJ2-3|NA
CASSLESGYTDTQYF
TGCGCCAGCAGCTTGGAATCCGGGTACACAGATACGCAGTATTTT
>TRBV3-1|few|TRBJ2-7|NA
CASSPGGSGFSYEQYF
TGTGCCAGCAGCCCCGGTGGTAGCGGCTTCTCCTACGAGCAGTACTTC
>TRBV3-1|few|TRBJ2-7|TRBD2
CASSQGSGTSRSAYEQYF
TGTGCCAGCAGCCAAGGGTCCGGGACTAGCAGGAGCGCCTACGAGCAGTACTTC
>TRBV18|few|TRBJ2-2|NA
CASSLPPNTGELFF
TGTGCCAGCTCACTGCCTCCGAACACCGGGGAGCTGTTTTTT
>TRBV20-1|NA|TRBJ2-4|NA
CSAGENIQYF
TGCAGTGCTGGAGAAAACATTCAGTACTTC
>TRBV7-9|few|TRBJ1-6|TRBD1
CASSDTGTGVLNSPLHF
TGTGCCAGCAGCGATACTGGGACAGGGGTTTTGAATTCACCCCTCCACTTT
>TRBV12-3/TRBV12-4|few|TRBJ2-7|TRBD1
CASSLARGQGSNEQYF
TGTGCCAGCAGTTTAGCGCGTGGACAGGGGTCTAACGAGCAGTACTTC
>TRBV28|NA|TRBJ2-5|TRBD2
CASSLGTSGEETQYF
TGTGCCAGCAGTTTAGGGACTAGCGGAGAGGAGACCCAGTACTTC
>TRBV20-1|few|TRBJ1-4|TRBD1
CSAPGQGDVNEKLFF
TGCAGTGCCCCCGGACAGGGGGACGTTAATGAAAAACTGTTTTTT
>TRBV2|NA|TRBJ2-5|TRBD1
CASSGGLTGVQETQYF
TGTGCCAGCAGTGGCGGGCTGACAGGGGTACAAGAGACCCAGTACTTC
>TRBV12-3/TRBV12-4|NA|TRBJ1-2|NA
CASSHSGRGDGYTF
TGTGCCAGCAGTCACAGCGGACGGGGTGATGGCTACACCTTC
>TRBV19|NA|TRBJ1-1|TRBD1
CASDDRGPNTEAFF
TGTGCCAGTGATGACAGGGGGCCGAACACTGAAGCTTTCTTT
>TRBV28|few|TRBJ2-1|TRBD2
CASTVTSGSSYNEQFF
TGTGCCAGCACCGTGACTAGCGGAAGCTCCTACAATGAGCAGTTCTTC
>TRBV5-1|many|TRBJ2-7|NA
CASSLGDYEQYF
TGCGCCAGCAGCTTGGGCGACTACGAGCAGTACTTC
>TRBV10-2|few|TRBJ2-1|TRBD2
CASSPVQGLAGIAYNEQFF
TGCGCCAGCAGCCCCGTACAGGGACTAGCGGGAATCGCCTACAATGAGCAGTTCTTC
>TRBV7-2|NA|TRBJ1-4|TRBD1
CASSQEPGQGGEKLFF
TGTGCCAGCAGCCAAGAACCGGGACAGGGGGGCGAAAAACTGTTTTTT
>TRBV6-2/TRBV6-3|few|TRBJ2-5|NA
CASSDPGWETQYF
TGTGCCAGCAGTGATCCCGGGTGGGAGACCCAGTACTTC
>TRBV28|few|TRBJ2-4|TRBD2
CASSARLAGEGYIQYF
TGTGCCAGCAGTGCCCGACTAGCGGGAGAAGGGTACATTCAGTACTTC
>TRBV6-1|few|TRBJ2-3|NA
CASSGHTDTQYF
TGTGCCAGCAGTGGTCACACAGATACGCAGTATTTT
>TRBV13|few|TRBJ2-1|TRBD2
CASSPTYRLAGSYNEQFF
TGTGCCAGCAGCCCAACCTACCGACTAGCGGGCTCCTACAATGAGCAGTTCTTC
>TRBV7-9|NA|TRBJ2-4|NA
CASSLLGEEGNIQYF
TGTGCCAGCAGCTTGCTTGGGGAGGAGGGAAACATTCAGTACTTC
>TRBV2|few|TRBJ1-5|NA
CASSEGADQPQHF
TGTGCCAGCAGTGAAGGGGCAGACCAGCCCCAGCATTTT
>TRBV10-3|NA|TRBJ2-7|TRBD2
CAISGLAGEGVKQYF
TGTGCCATCAGTGGGCTTGCGGGGGAAGGAGTCAAGCAGTACTTC
>TRBV29-1|NA|TRBJ2-1|NA
CSVDWRAAYNEQFF
TGCAGCGTTGATTGGCGGGCGGCCTACAATGAGCAGTTCTTC
>TRBV7-2|NA|TRBJ1-2|NA
CASSAGGGAGGSYGYTF
TGTGCCAGCAGCGCCGGTGGGGGGGCGGGTGGATCCTATGGCTACACCTTC
>TRBV3-1|NA|TRBJ2-1|TRBD2
CASKLAGVAHNEQFF
TGTGCCAGCAAGCTAGCGGGAGTCGCCCACAATGAGCAGTTCTTC
>TRBV4-3|few|TRBJ2-1|NA
CASSQDGAGAYNEQFF
TGCGCCAGCAGCCAAGATGGAGCGGGCGCCTACAATGAGCAGTTCTTC
>TRBV7-3|few|TRBJ2-3|TRBD2
CASRNSGSGADTQYF
TGTGCCAGCAGAAATAGCGGGAGTGGCGCAGATACGCAGTATTTT
>TRBV7-9|NA|TRBJ2-5|NA
CASSLVSTLETQYF
TGTGCCAGCAGCTTAGTCAGTACCTTGGAGACCCAGTACTTC
>TRBV7-9|few|TRBJ1-6|TRBD1
CASSQRGQGRSLSLHF
TGTGCCAGCAGCCAGCGGGGACAGGGGCGGTCTTTGTCCCTCCACTTT
>TRBV7-2|NA|TRBJ2-2|NA
CASSLAGGVAGELFF
TGTGCCAGCAGCTTAGCGGGGGGCGTCGCCGGGGAGCTGTTTTTT
>TRBV28|many|TRBJ1-5|TRBD1
CASRYDRGFLQPQHF
TGTGCCAGCAGGTACGACAGGGGGTTCCTACAGCCCCAGCATTTT
>TRBV20-1|few|TRBJ1-2|NA
CSASSGNNYGYTF
TGCAGTGCGAGTAGCGGGAATAACTATGGCTACACCTTC